These T cell receptor beta chains were read from a single sample in a study of cytomegalovirus exposure and HLA in healthy donors. Data came from immunoSEQ multiplex PCR; TCRdb stores just in-frame clones and leaves some out. The table for this sample gives 140,000 to 150,000 clones. The sample consisted of PBMCs. The receptors originated from a male donor in good health and CMV-seronegative. Each CDR3 is given with its conserved first and last residue. A D gene is named only where the DNA matches it firmly.

j_call,d_call,v_call,cdr3_nt,cdr3_aa
TRBJ2-7,.,TRBV6-5,TGTGCCAGCAGTTTAACAGGGACCCAGGGCGAGCAGTACTTC,CASSLTGTQGEQYF
TRBJ1-1,.,TRBV7-9,TGTGCCAGCAGCTTAACAGGGACGAACACTGAAGCTTTCTTT,CASSLTGTNTEAFF
TRBJ2-2,TRBD1,TRBV29-1,TGCAGCGTTGGTCGGACAGGGAACACCGGGGAGCTGTTTTTT,CSVGRTGNTGELFF
TRBJ1-1,TRBD1,TRBV30,TGTGCCTGGGGGACAGAAAACATGAACACTGAAGCTTTCTTT,CAWGTENMNTEAFF
TRBJ1-1,.,TRBV19,TGTGCCAGTACCCCCTGGTCAGGGGCGTCGAACACTGAAGCTTTCTTT,CASTPWSGASNTEAFF
TRBJ2-7,TRBD1,TRBV7-9,TGTGCCAGCAGCTTGGGGGACAGTCGGGGGCAGTACTTC,CASSLGDSRGQYF
TRBJ2-5,.,TRBV27,TGTGCCAGCCGCCGGCCGGGGGATGGGGAGACCCAGTACTTC,CASRRPGDGETQYF
TRBJ1-4,.,TRBV28,TGTGCCAGCAGTTTATCGGTTATTGAAAAACTGTTTTTT,CASSLSVIEKLFF
TRBJ1-1,.,TRBV19,TGTGCCAGTAGTACCGACAGTTCTCAGAGGAACACTGAAGCTTTCTTT,CASSTDSSQRNTEAFF
TRBJ2-7,.,TRBV5-1,TGCGCCAGCAGCTTGGCCGAAGGGGGCTACGAGCAGTACTTC,CASSLAEGGYEQYF
TRBJ2-7,TRBD1,TRBV29-1,TGCAGCGTCCTTGGGACAGAAGTCTACGAGCAGTACTTC,CSVLGTEVYEQYF
TRBJ2-7,TRBD2,TRBV11-2,TGTGCCAGCAGCTTAGGGCGGGGGGGCCGCAAGCAGTACTTC,CASSLGRGGRKQYF
TRBJ2-1,TRBD1,TRBV30,TGTGCCTGGAGTCGAGGGACAGCGACCTACAATGAGCAGTTCTTC,CAWSRGTATYNEQFF
TRBJ2-5,.,TRBV6-5,TGTGCCAGCTGGCCGAACTACAACCAAGAGACCCAGTACTTC,CASWPNYNQETQYF
TRBJ2-7,.,TRBV7-9,TGTGCCAGCAGCTCCGACAGGACCTACGAGCAGTACTTC,CASSSDRTYEQYF
TRBJ2-7,TRBD1,TRBV27,TGTGCCAGCAGCTGGACAGGGTCGGAGGAGCAGTACTTC,CASSWTGSEEQYF
TRBJ2-7,.,TRBV4-3,TGCGCCAGCAGCCAACTTACTGAAACCTACGAGCAGTACTTC,CASSQLTETYEQYF
TRBJ1-2,.,TRBV5-1,TGCGCCAGCAGCTTGGCAGGGGAAGGTGGCTACACCTTC,CASSLAGEGGYTF
TRBJ1-6,.,TRBV14,TGTGCCAGCAGCCAAGAGGTCAGAATGTCACCCCTCCACTTT,CASSQEVRMSPLHF
TRBJ2-1,.,TRBV27,TGTGCCAGCAGTTTCTTGCCAGGGGCGGATGAGCAGTTCTTC,CASSFLPGADEQFF
TRBJ2-1,.,TRBV13,TGTGCCAGCAGCCCATCCCAATCCAATGAGCAGTTCTTC,CASSPSQSNEQFF
TRBJ2-6,.,TRBV18,TGTGCCAGCTCACCGCGGGTGGCGTTACCTGGGGCCAACGTCCTGACTTTC,CASSPRVALPGANVLTF
TRBJ2-2,TRBD1,TRBV27,TGTGCCAGCAGTCCCCAGGGGGACAGCAGAAACACCGGGGAGCTGTTTTTT,CASSPQGDSRNTGELFF
TRBJ2-1,TRBD2,TRBV27,TGTGCCAGCAGTTTATCTAGCGGGGGGGCCAATGAGCAGTTCTTC,CASSLSSGGANEQFF
TRBJ1-2,TRBD1,TRBV28,TGTGCCAGCAGTTTTTTGGGGGGCATAGGGGGCAGGGATGGCTACACCTTC,CASSFLGGIGGRDGYTF
TRBJ2-7,TRBD1,TRBV6-6,TGTGCCAGCAGTTACGGACAGGGAGGCTACGAGCAGTACTTC,CASSYGQGGYEQYF
TRBJ1-5,TRBD1,TRBV6-5,TGTGCCAGCAGAAGAGGACAGGGACAAAATCAGCCCCAGCATTTT,CASRRGQGQNQPQHF
TRBJ1-1,.,TRBV7-2,TGTGCCAGCAGCTTAGCGAGTCAGGTAGGGGCTGAAGCTTTCTTT,CASSLASQVGAEAFF
TRBJ2-4,TRBD2,TRBV14,TGTGCCAGCAGCCATAGGGGAGGGGTTCAAAACATTCAGTACTTC,CASSHRGGVQNIQYF
TRBJ1-2,.,TRBV27,TGTGCCAGCAGTTTAGGCCTCGGGGGGGAGATCTATGGCTACACCTTC,CASSLGLGGEIYGYTF
TRBJ2-7,TRBD1,TRBV15,TGTGCCACCAGGACCGACAGGGACAGGGTTGACGAGCAGTACTTC,CATRTDRDRVDEQYF
TRBJ2-7,TRBD1,TRBV28,TGTGCCAGCAAGCCATTAGACAGGGACACCTACGAGCAGTACTTC,CASKPLDRDTYEQYF
TRBJ1-1,.,TRBV5-1,TGCGCCAGCAGCCAGAATACCGGCGGCACTGAAGCTTTCTTT,CASSQNTGGTEAFF